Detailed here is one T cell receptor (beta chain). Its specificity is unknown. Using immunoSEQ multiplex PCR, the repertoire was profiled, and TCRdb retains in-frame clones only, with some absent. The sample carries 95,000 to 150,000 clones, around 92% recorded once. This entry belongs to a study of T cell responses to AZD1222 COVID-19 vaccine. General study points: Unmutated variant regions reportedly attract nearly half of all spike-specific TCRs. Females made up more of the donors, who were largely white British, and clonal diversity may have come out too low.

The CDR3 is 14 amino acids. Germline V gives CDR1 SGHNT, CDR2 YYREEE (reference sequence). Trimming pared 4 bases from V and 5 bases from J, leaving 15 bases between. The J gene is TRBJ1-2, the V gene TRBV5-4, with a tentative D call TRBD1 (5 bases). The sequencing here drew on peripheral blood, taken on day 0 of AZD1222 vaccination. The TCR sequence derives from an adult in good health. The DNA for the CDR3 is TGTGCCAGCAGCCGGGACGCTGACTTTTATGGCTACACCTTC. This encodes CASSRDADFYGYTF.